A selection of T cell receptor beta chains follows, all from one sample in a study of blood T cell repertoires in COVID-19. TCRdb keeps only in-frame clones here, not all; method: immunoSEQ multiplex PCR. The data contain around 55,000 clones, around 90% of them seen just once; the ten biggest clones take up 13% to 15%. Material: peripheral blood. Receptor source: a human donor with active COVID-19. The donor label of this sample is uncertain. The CDR3 runs from the conserved cysteine through the conserved F or W. A D gene is named only where the DNA matches it firmly. The size of a clone is reported for some rows only, either as once, few or many, or as a class for expanded clones.

v_gene,abundance,d_gene,j_gene,CDR3aa,CDR3nt
TRBV6-5,-,-,TRBJ2-3,CASSQWGPSTNTQYF,TGTGCCAGCAGCCAGTGGGGGCCTTCCACAAATACGCAGTATTTT
TRBV10-3,-,-,TRBJ1-3,CAISESGNSGNTIYF,TGTGCCATCAGTGAGTCGGGCAACTCTGGAAACACCATATATTTT
TRBV30,-,TRBD2,TRBJ2-1,CAAKGTSGRVGNEQFF,TGTGCCGCGAAGGGGACTAGCGGGAGGGTAGGCAATGAGCAGTTCTTC
TRBV27,few,TRBD1,TRBJ2-7,CASSLLGTEYEQYF,TGTGCCAGCAGTTTATTGGGGACAGAGTACGAGCAGTACTTC
TRBV6-5,-,TRBD1,TRBJ2-1,CASSLTGGWGEQFF,TGTGCCAGCAGTTTAACAGGGGGCTGGGGTGAGCAGTTCTTC
TRBV11-2,-,-,TRBJ2-7,CASSPEYGLKALEQYF,TGTGCCAGCAGCCCAGAGTATGGACTTAAGGCCCTCGAGCAGTACTTC
TRBV5-1,-,TRBD2,TRBJ2-4,CASSTGTSGAIQYF,TGCGCCAGCAGCACTGGGACTAGCGGGGCCATTCAGTACTTC
TRBV28,-,TRBD1,TRBJ1-1,CASSLGDRGNTEAFF,TGTGCCAGCAGTTTAGGGGACAGGGGGAACACTGAAGCTTTCTTT
TRBV11-2,once,-,TRBJ2-3,CASSDNTQYF,TGTGCCAGCAGCGACAATACGCAGTATTTT
TRBV18,-,-,TRBJ2-1,CASSLLASSYNEQFF,TGTGCCAGCTCACTGCTAGCGAGCTCCTACAATGAGCAGTTCTTC
TRBV12-3/TRBV12-4,-,-,TRBJ2-7,CASSPRVAYEQYF,TGTGCCAGCAGTCCCAGGGTCGCCTACGAGCAGTACTTC
TRBV6-5,-,-,TRBJ2-7,CASSRRTASYEQYF,TGTGCCAGCAGCCGTCGGACAGCGTCCTACGAGCAGTACTTC
TRBV6-5,-,-,TRBJ1-6,CASRKGRAVNSPLHF,TGTGCCAGCAGAAAGGGCAGGGCCGTTAATTCACCCCTCCACTTT
TRBV2,-,TRBD2,TRBJ2-2,CASIGRLAGGPGELFF,TGTGCCAGCATAGGGAGACTAGCGGGAGGCCCCGGGGAGCTGTTTTTT
TRBV28,-,TRBD1,TRBJ1-2,CASSSTGTGVRANYGYTF,TGTGCCAGCAGTTCGACCGGGACAGGGGTTCGAGCTAACTATGGCTACACCTTC
TRBV27,-,TRBD1,TRBJ1-1,CASRSLDRGTEAFF,TGTGCCAGCAGATCATTAGACAGGGGCACTGAAGCTTTCTTT
TRBV10-3,-,-,TRBJ2-2,CAITEGTGELFF,TGTGCCATCACAGAGGGAACCGGGGAGCTGTTTTTT
TRBV13,-,TRBD2,TRBJ2-1,CASSLTAGTRDYNEQFF,TGTGCCAGCAGCTTAACCGCCGGGACTAGAGACTACAATGAGCAGTTCTTC
TRBV9,-,TRBD2,TRBJ2-1,CASSVELAGTNEQFF,TGTGCCAGCAGCGTAGAGCTAGCGGGAACCAATGAGCAGTTCTTC
TRBV5-1,few,-,TRBJ1-2,CASSLGDSGWYGYTF,TGCGCCAGCAGCTTGGGGGACTCCGGTTGGTATGGCTACACCTTC
TRBV11-3,-,-,TRBJ2-3,CASSRLVSDTQYF,TGTGCCAGCAGCCGACTAGTTTCGGATACGCAGTATTTT
TRBV6-6,-,-,TRBJ1-2,CASSRPPGYYGYTF,TGTGCCAGCAGTCGACCGCCCGGGTACTATGGCTACACCTTC
TRBV6-5,-,-,TRBJ1-2,CASSYDSYGYTF,TGTGCCAGCAGTTATGACAGCTATGGCTACACCTTC
TRBV5-1,-,-,TRBJ2-7,CASSPDSGGRNQQYF,TGCGCCAGCAGCCCCGACTCCGGGGGTCGTAATCAGCAGTACTTC
TRBV18,-,-,TRBJ1-2,CASSPRSGEYGYTF,TGTGCCAGCTCACCACGGTCCGGGGAGTATGGCTACACCTTC
TRBV27,-,-,TRBJ2-1,CASSLFLSGPRINEQFF,TGTGCCAGCAGTTTATTTCTCTCGGGTCCCCGGATTAATGAGCAGTTCTTC
TRBV2,-,TRBD1,TRBJ2-1,CASNRNPGQGHEQFF,TGTGCCAGCAACCGTAATCCGGGACAGGGTCATGAGCAGTTCTTC
TRBV9,-,TRBD1,TRBJ2-2,CASSSRTGDTGELFF,TGTGCCAGCAGCTCCCGGACAGGGGACACCGGGGAGCTGTTTTTT
TRBV6-2/TRBV6-3,-,TRBD2,TRBJ2-1,CASSSSGGPYNEQFF,TGTGCCAGCAGTAGTAGCGGGGGGCCTTACAATGAGCAGTTCTTC
TRBV5-4,-,TRBD1,TRBJ1-2,CASSLETGARGYTF,TGTGCCAGCAGCTTGGAAACAGGGGCGCGTGGCTACACCTTC
TRBV19,-,-,TRBJ1-2,CASSPDGHPYGYTF,TGTGCCAGTAGCCCAGATGGACACCCATATGGCTACACCTTC
TRBV3-1/TRBV3-2,once,TRBD1,TRBJ2-3,CASSQDMDRKLTDTQYF,TGTGCCAGCAGCCAAGATATGGACAGGAAACTCACAGATACGCAGTATTTT
TRBV3-1/TRBV3-2,-,-,TRBJ2-5,CASSLDSLQETQYF,TGTGCCAGCAGCCTTGACTCGCTACAAGAGACCCAGTACTTC
TRBV27,-,TRBD1,TRBJ1-2,CASSHRQGLLAYGYTF,TGTGCCAGCAGTCACAGACAGGGGCTCCTTGCTTATGGCTACACCTTC
TRBV6-1,-,-,TRBJ1-2,CASSDSAHPDEGYGYTF,TGTGCCAGCAGTGACAGTGCGCATCCAGACGAGGGCTATGGCTACACCTTC
TRBV6-5,-,-,TRBJ2-5,CASSSLAQETQYF,TGTGCCAGCAGTTCGCTGGCCCAAGAGACCCAGTACTTC
TRBV12-3/TRBV12-4,-,-,TRBJ2-6,CASLGGANVLTF,TGTGCCAGCTTGGGCGGGGCCAACGTCCTGACTTTC